The T cell receptor (beta chain) described here comes from a study of T cells in Graves' hyperthyroidism and ophthalmopathy. Patients affected by ophthalmopathy presented a Clinical Activity Score of at least 3, a NOSPECS grade of at least 4, and disease duration below 3 months. Trimming removed 8 bases at V and 4 bases at J, with 15 bases between. The CDR3 sequence is 14 residues long. The study's findings and limits: Before onset, by a median of around six months, the model predicted ophthalmopathy.

Template material for amplifying TCR beta CDR3 regions consisted of RNA transcripts. Using the HTBI primer set, a first-round RT-PCR was run on the TCR CDR3. MiXCR was run by TCRdb on the multiplex PCR reads, yielding one entry per CDR3 protein. This sample carries 300,000 to 400,000 distinct CDR3 sequences, around 13% of them seen once, and the ten largest clones take around 19%. This clonotype was observed at least ten times. Its cognate antigen is unknown. This receptor was obtained from a woman younger than 45 with Graves' ophthalmopathy. The chain combines TRBV6-7 with TRBJ2-1, with a weak D call TRBD2 (6 bases). TRBV6-7 is designated an ORF whose function remains uncertain. Input material: blood. CDR3 sequence (DNA): TGTGCCAGCCCTGATGGCGGGGATTACAATGAGCAGTTCTTC. Its translation is CASPDGGDYNEQFF.